This entry lists 4 T cell receptor beta chains sequenced from one sample in a study of cytomegalovirus exposure and HLA in healthy donors. PCR was performed using 60 Vbeta and 13 Jbeta primers. The protocol was immunoSEQ multiplex PCR, while the TCRdb copy is restricted to in-frame clones and leaves out a portion. The data hold about 54,000 clones, with 82% observed a single time. Sequencing input: PBMCs. The receptors here all came from a woman aged 18-29 years in good health and CMV-seronegative.

This chain connects TRBV5-6 to TRBJ2-7, with 14 bases identical to TRBD2. This CDR3 is 14 amino acids long. With V trimmed by 2 bases and J by 6 bases, 1 base remained unmatched. In germline, CDR1 is SGHDT, CDR2 YYEEEE. CDR3 protein: CASSLGLAGGEQYF. CDR3 DNA sequence: TGTGCCAGCAGCTTAGGACTAGCGGGAGGCGAGCAGTACTTC.

The rearrangement uses TRBV4-2 and TRBJ1-6; 10 positions agree with TRBD1. Trimming took 1 base from V and 7 from J; bases not matched to a gene: 4. CDR3 length: 16 amino acids. Germline values: CDR1 LGHNA, CDR2 YNFKEQ. CDR3 DNA: TGTGCCAGCAGCCAAGCAGAGGGACAGGGGAATTCACCCCTCCACTTT. Amino acid sequence: CASSQAEGQGNSPLHF.

This chain uses TRBV11-2 with TRBJ2-5; perhaps TRBD2 as D (5 bases). This CDR3 has 16 residues. Trimming took 5 bases from V and 7 from J, leaving 23 bases between them. Looked up from germline, CDR1 is SGHAT and CDR2 is FQNNGV. The CDR3 reads CASSTPSSGGGGTQYF. DNA for the CDR3: TGTGCCAGCAGCACACCAAGTTCAGGAGGAGGAGGGACCCAGTACTTC.

This chain uses TRBV7-3 with TRBJ2-1, with 9 bases lining up with TRBD2. J lost 8 bases, V lost 0 bases, and 5 bases had no gene match. Germline CDR1 SGHTA, CDR2 FQGTGA. There are 15 residues in the CDR3. CDR3 sequence reads: CASSLTLSGSHEQFF. The CDR3 DNA sequence: TGTGCCAGCAGCTTAACTCTTAGCGGGAGCCATGAGCAGTTCTTC.